The clone carrying this TCR beta chain was found once. Its target is unknown. Germline values: CDR1 SGHTA, CDR2 FQGNSA. There are 12 residues in the CDR3. Trimming took off 5 bases at V and 7 bases at J, with 11 bases between the two ends. The entry originates in a study of T cells in localized non-small cell lung cancer. Libraries were prepared by immunoSEQ multiplex PCR; TCRdb keeps only in-frame clonotypes and omits some of them. This sample has some 52,000 clones, with less than 85% found just once. Notes on the study in general: There were a median 57 of the top 100 tumor clones appearing in adjacent lung. In uninvolved adjacent lung, T cell clonality reached its highest value, exceeding tumor. One tumor region alone was sequenced, and heterogeneity therefore remains possible.

This clonotype was sampled from a woman between 35 and 75 years old with stage II lung adenocarcinoma. V is TRBV7-2 and J is TRBJ1-1, with D unclear. This material consisted of PBMCs, taken before any cancer treatment. The CDR3 region has the DNA TGTGCCAGCAGCCGCCTCCTAAATGAAGCTTTCTTT. It translates to CASSRLLNEAFF. Full variable domain (remainder filled in from reference TRBV7-2 and TRBJ1-1): GAGVSQSPSNKVTEKGKDVELRCDPISGHTALYWYRQSLGQGLEFLIYFQGNSAPDKSGLPSDRFSAERTGGSVSTLTIQRTQQEDSAVYLCASSRLLNEAFFGQGTRLTVV.